This TCR beta chain was observed in a study of blood T cell repertoires in COVID-19. Study background: PBMCs, B-cell-depleted T cells, or T cells provided the cDNA or gDNA that made up the material.

The repertoire was sequenced with immunoSEQ multiplex PCR; TCRdb's copy has only in-frame clones and lacks some. The profile covers a few hundred thousand clones, with over 75% appearing a single time and approximately 1% taken by the ten largest. This clone came up once. Living in under 30 US areas, the participants were between roughly 18 and 89 years of age. Participant reports of clinical history set cohort assignment. The TCR sequence derives from a man between 18 and 35 years old who had recovered from COVID-19. The sequenced material came from PBMCs or T cells enriched from blood (not recorded which).

In DNA, the CDR3 is TGTGCCAGCAGCCCGACCAGGGACACTGAAGCTTTCTTT. It specifies CASSPTRDTEAFF. The V and J genes are TRBV9 and TRBJ1-1, with D possibly matching TRBD1 (5 bases). Between the trimmed V and J ends, which lost 4 bases and 3 bases, there was a span of 10 bases. The CDR3 extends over 13 amino acids. Germline-derived CDR1 and CDR2 are SGDLS and YYNGEE.